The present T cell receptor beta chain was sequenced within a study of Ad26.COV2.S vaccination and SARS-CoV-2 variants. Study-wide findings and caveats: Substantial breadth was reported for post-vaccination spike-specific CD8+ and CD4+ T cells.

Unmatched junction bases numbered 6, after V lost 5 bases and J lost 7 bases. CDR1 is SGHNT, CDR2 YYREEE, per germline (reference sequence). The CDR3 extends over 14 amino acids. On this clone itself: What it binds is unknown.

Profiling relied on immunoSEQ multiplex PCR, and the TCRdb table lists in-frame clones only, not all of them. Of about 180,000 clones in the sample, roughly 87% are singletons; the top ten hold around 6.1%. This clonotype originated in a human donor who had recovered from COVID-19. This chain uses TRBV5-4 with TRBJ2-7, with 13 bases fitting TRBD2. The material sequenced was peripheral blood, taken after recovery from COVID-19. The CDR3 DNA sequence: TGTGCCAGCAGACTAGCGGGAGGGCCGGGAGAGCAGTACTTC. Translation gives CASRLAGGPGEQYF.